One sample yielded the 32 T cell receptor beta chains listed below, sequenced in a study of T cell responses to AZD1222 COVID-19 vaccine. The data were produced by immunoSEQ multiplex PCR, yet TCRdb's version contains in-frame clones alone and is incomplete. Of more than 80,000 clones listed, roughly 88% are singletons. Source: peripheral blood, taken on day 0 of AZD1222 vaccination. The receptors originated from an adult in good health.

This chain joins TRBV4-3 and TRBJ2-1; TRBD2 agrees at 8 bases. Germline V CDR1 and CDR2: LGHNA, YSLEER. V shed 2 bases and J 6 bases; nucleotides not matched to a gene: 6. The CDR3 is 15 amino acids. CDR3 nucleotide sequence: TGCGCCAGCAGCCAATCGGGGACTAGTCCCAATGAGCAGTTCTTC. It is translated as CASSQSGTSPNEQFF.

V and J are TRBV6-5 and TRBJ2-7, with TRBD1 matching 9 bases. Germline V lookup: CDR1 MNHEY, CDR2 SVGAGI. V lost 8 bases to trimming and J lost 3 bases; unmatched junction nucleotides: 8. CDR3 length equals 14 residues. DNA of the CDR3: TGTGCCAGCCAAACCGGGACAGGGAACTACGAGCAGTACTTC. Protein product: CASQTGTGNYEQYF.

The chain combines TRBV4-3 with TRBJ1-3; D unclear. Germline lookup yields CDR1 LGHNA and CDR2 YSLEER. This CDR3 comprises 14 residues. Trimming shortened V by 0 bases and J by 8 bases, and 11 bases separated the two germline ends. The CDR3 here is CASSQDRVPDTIYF. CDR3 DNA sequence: TGCGCCAGCAGCCAAGATCGGGTCCCGGACACCATATATTTT.

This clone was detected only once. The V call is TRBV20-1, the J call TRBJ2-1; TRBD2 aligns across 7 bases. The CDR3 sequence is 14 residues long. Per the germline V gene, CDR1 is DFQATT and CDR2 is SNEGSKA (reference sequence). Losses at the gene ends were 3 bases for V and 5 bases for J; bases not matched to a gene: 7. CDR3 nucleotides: TGCAGTGCTAGTAAGCCGGGGGGAAACAATGAGCAGTTCTTC. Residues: CSASKPGGNNEQFF.

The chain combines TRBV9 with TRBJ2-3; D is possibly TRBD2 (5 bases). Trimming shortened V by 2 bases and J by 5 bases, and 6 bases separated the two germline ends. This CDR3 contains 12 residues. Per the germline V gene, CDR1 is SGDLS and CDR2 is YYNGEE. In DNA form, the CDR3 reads TGTGCCAGCAGCGTCGGGGTAGATACGCAGTATTTT. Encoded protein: CASSVGVDTQYF.

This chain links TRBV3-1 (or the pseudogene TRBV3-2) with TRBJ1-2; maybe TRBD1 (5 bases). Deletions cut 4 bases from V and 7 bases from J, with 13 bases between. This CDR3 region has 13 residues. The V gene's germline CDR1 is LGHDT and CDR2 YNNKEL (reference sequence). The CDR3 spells CASSPLSGGGYTF. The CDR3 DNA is TGTGCCAGCAGCCCCCTCAGTGGGGGTGGCTACACCTTC.

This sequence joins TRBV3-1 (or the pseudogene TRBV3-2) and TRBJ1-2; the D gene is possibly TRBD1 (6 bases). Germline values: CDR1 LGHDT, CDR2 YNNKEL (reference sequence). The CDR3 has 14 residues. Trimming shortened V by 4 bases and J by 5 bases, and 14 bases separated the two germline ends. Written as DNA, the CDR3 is TGTGCCAGCAGCCCAACCGGGACAAGTTATGGCTACACCTTC. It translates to CASSPTGTSYGYTF.

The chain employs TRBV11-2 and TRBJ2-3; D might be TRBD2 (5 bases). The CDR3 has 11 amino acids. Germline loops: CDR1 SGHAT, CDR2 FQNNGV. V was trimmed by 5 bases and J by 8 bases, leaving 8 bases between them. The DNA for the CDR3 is TGTGCCAGCAGCCAAGGGAGTACGCAGTATTTT. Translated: CASSQGSTQYF.

The CDR3 region has the DNA TGTGCCAGCAGTGAAAATTTAAGCGGGGGGGCTCGTTGGGAGACCCAGTACTTC. This sequence encodes CASSENLSGGARWETQYF. V and J are TRBV6-1 and TRBJ2-5, with 10 bases that match TRBD2. Trimming cost V 2 bases and J 5 bases; bases outside gene matches: 14. The CDR3 has 18 residues. Germline assignment: CDR1 MNHNS and CDR2 SASEGT.

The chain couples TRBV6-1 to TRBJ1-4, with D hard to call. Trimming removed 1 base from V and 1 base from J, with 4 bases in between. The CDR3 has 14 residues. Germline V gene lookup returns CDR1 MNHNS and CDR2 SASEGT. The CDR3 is CASSEGETNEKLFF. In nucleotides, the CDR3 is TGTGCCAGCAGTGAAGGGGAAACTAATGAAAAACTGTTTTTT.

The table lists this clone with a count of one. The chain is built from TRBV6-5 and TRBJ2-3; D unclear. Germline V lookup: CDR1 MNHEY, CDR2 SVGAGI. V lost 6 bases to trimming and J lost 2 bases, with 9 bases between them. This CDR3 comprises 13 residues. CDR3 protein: CASSPEFTDTQYF. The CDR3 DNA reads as TGTGCCAGCAGCCCGGAGTTCACAGATACGCAGTATTTT.

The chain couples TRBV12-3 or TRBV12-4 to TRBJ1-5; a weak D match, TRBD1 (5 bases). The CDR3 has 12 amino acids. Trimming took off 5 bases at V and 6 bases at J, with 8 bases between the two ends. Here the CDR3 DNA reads TGTGCCAGCAGTGGGGCGGGTCAGCCCCAGCATTTT. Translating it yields CASSGAGQPQHF.

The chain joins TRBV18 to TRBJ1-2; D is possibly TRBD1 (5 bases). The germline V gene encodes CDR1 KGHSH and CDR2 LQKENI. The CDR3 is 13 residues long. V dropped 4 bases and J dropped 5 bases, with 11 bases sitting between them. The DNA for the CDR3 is TGTGCCAGCTCACACGACAGTTCTTATGGCTACACCTTC. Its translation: CASSHDSSYGYTF.

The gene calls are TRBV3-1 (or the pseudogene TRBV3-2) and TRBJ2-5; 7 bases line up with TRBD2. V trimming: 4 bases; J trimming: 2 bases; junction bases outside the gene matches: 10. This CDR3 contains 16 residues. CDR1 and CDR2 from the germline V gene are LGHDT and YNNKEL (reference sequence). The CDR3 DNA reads TGTGCCAGCAGCCCTCGACTAGCCTGGCAGCAAGAGACCCAGTACTTC. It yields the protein CASSPRLAWQQETQYF.

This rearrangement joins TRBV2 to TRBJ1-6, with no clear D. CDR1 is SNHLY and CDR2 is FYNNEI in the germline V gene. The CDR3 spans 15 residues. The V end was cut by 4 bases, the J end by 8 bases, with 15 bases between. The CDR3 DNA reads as TGTGCCAGCAGTGCCAGCACCGTGGGGTATTCACCCCTCCACTTT. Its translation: CASSASTVGYSPLHF.

CDR3 in DNA: TGTGCCAGCTCACCAGCGGGGCAAAACACCGGGGAGCTGTTTTTT. Amino acids: CASSPAGQNTGELFF. This chain links TRBV18 with TRBJ2-2; D is possibly TRBD2 (6 bases). The CDR3 runs 15 residues. Germline values: CDR1 KGHSH, CDR2 LQKENI. V was clipped by 2 bases and J by 2 bases, with 9 bases between them.

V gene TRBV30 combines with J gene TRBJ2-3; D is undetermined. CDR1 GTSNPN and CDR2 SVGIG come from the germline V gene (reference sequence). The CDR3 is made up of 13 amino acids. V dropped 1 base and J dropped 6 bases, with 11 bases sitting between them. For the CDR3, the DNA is TGTGCCTGGAGTGGGAACGTCCAGGATACGCAGTATTTT. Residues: CAWSGNVQDTQYF.

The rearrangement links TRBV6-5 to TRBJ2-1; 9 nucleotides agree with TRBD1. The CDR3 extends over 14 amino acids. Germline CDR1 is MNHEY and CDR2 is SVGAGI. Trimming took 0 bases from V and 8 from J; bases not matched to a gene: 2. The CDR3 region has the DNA TGTGCCAGCAGTTACTCGGGACAGGGCTATGAGCAGTTCTTC. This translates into CASSYSGQGYEQFF.

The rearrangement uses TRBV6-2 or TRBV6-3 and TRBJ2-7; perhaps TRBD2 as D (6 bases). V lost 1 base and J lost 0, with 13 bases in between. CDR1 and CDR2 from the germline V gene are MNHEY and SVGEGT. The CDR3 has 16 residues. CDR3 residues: CASSYLPGVFSYEQYF. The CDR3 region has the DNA TGTGCCAGCAGTTACTTGCCGGGGGTCTTCTCCTACGAGCAGTACTTC.

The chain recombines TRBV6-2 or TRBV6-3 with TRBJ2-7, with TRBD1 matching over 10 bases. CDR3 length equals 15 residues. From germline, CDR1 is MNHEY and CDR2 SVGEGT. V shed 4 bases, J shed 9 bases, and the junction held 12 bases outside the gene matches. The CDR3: CASSSPGQGKEGQYF. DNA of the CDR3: TGTGCCAGCAGTTCCCCGGGACAGGGGAAGGAAGGGCAGTACTTC.

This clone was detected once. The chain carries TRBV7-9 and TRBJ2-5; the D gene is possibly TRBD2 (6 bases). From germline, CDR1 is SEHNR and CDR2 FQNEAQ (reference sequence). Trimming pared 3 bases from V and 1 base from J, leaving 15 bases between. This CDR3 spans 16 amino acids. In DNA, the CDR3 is TGTGCCAGCAGCTTGCTCTCTGGGCGGGGCCAAGAGACCCAGTACTTC. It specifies CASSLLSGRGQETQYF.

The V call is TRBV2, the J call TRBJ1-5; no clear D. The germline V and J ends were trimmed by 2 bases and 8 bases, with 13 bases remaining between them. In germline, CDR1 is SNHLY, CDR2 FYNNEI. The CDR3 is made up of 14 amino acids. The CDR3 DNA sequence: TGTGCCAGCAGTGAATCGCGAGTCGGCGAGCCCCAGCATTTT. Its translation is CASSESRVGEPQHF.

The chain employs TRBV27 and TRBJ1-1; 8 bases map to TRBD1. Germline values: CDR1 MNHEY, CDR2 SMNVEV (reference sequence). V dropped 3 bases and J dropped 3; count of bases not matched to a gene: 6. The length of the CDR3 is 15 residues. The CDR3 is CASSFKDRADTEAFF. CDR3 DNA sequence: TGTGCCAGCAGTTTCAAGGACAGGGCGGACACTGAAGCTTTCTTT.

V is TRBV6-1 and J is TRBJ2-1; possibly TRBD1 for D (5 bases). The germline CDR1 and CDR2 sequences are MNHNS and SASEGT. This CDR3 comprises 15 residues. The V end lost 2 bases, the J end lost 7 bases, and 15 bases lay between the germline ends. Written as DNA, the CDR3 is TGTGCCAGCAGTGAATTTACAGGCCCAGTGAATGAGCAGTTCTTC. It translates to CASSEFTGPVNEQFF.

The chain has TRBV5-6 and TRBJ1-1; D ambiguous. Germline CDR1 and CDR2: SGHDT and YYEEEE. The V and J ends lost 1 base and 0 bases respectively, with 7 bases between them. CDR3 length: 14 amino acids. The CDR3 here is CASSLRGLNTEAFF. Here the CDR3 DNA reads TGTGCCAGCAGCTTGCGAGGGTTGAACACTGAAGCTTTCTTT.

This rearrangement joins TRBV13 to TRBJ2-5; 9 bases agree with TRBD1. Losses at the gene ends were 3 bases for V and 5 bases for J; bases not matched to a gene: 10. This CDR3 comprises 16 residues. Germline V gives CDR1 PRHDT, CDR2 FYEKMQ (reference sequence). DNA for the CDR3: TGTGCCAGCAGCTTCTTTGGGGACAGGGCCTTCGAGACCCAGTACTTC. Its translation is CASSFFGDRAFETQYF.

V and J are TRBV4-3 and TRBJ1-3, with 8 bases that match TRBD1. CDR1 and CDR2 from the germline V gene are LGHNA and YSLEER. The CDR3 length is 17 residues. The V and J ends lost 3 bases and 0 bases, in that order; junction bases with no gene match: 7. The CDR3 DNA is TGCGCCAGCAGCCATGCCTACGGGACAGGCTCTGGAAACACCATATATTTT. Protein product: CASSHAYGTGSGNTIYF.

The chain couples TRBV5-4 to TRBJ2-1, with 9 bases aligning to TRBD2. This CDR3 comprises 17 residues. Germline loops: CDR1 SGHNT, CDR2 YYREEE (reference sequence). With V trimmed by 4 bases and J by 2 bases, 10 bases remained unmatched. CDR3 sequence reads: CASSLFIGTSTYNEQFF. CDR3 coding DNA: TGTGCCAGCAGCCTGTTTATCGGGACTAGCACCTACAATGAGCAGTTCTTC.

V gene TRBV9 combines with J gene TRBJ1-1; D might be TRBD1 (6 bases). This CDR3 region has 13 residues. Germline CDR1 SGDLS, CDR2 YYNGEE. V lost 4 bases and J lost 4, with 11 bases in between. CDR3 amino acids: CASSLQGSTEAFF. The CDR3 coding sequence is TGTGCCAGCAGCTTACAGGGTTCCACTGAAGCTTTCTTT.

The CDR3: CASSRAYEQYF. CDR3 nucleotides: TGTGCCAGCAGCCGCGCCTACGAGCAGTACTTC. The V and J genes are TRBV7-9 and TRBJ2-7; no reliable D call. CDR3 length: 11 residues. Per germline, CDR1 SEHNR and CDR2 FQNEAQ (reference sequence). V was trimmed by 5 bases and J by 2 bases, leaving 4 bases between them.

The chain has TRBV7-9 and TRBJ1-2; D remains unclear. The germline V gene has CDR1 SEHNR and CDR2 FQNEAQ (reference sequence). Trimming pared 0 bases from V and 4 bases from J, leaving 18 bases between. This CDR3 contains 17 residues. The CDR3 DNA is TGTGCCAGCAGCTTAGCTGGCGGCTTTAGGAGCGGCTATGGCTACACCTTC. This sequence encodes CASSLAGGFRSGYGYTF.

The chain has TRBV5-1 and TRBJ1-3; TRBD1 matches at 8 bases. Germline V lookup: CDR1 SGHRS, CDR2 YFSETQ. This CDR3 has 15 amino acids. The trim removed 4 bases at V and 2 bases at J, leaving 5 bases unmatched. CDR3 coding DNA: TGCGCCAGCAGCGTGCAGGGGGCGGCTGGAAACACCATATATTTT. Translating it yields CASSVQGAAGNTIYF.